This T cell receptor (beta chain) was obtained from a study of T cells in Graves' hyperthyroidism and ophthalmopathy. It was RNA transcripts that yielded the amplified TCR beta CDR3 regions. TCR CDR3 regions were first amplified by RT-PCR with HTBI primers. TCRdb reprocessed the multiplex PCR reads via MiXCR and lists one record per CDR3 protein. Here the sample spans 450,000 to 600,000 distinct CDR3 sequences, about 20% being singletons. The study based diagnoses on clinical symptoms, serum thyroxine and TRAb, thyroid ultrasound and orbital computed tomography. Whole-study results and caveats: Ophthalmopathy was told apart from stable hyperthyroidism by a 13 V-J model. Most clonotypes expanded in the thyroid (above 0.001) were also present in blood.

This clonotype was found many times. Its matching antigen is unknown. This clonotype was sampled from a man in his forties or fifties with Graves' ophthalmopathy. Sample: blood.

The CDR3 nucleotides read TGCGCCAGCAGCCAAGGCGGGATATCGAGTACCAATGAGCAGTTCTTC. As protein: CASSQGGISSTNEQFF. The chain links TRBV4-3 to TRBJ2-1; TRBD2 might be the D (6 bases). The ends were cut back, 1 base at V and 6 bases at J, with 16 bases in the middle. Per the germline V gene, CDR1 is LGHNA and CDR2 is YSLEER. This CDR3 region has 16 residues.